These 26 T cell receptor beta chains came from one sample sequenced in a study of CD8 T cells in ankylosing spondylitis. TCRdb called the 5' RACE reads again in MiXCR, with one record for every CDR3 protein. This sample yields about 350,000 distinct CDR3 sequences, of which 20% to 25% are seen a single time; 13% belongs to the top ten. Sequenced sample: blood, either unsorted or a sorted T cell fraction (not recorded which). Every receptor here comes from a male donor with ankylosing spondylitis or in good health (not recorded which).

CDR3: CASSLYRGPSPGELFF. The CDR3 DNA sequence: TGTGCCAGCAGCTTATATCGGGGACCGAGCCCCGGGGAGCTGTTTTTT. This chain connects TRBV11-1 to TRBJ2-2; either TRBD1 or TRBD2 may fit D (5 bases each). V lost 2 bases to trimming and J lost 6 bases, with 16 bases between them. This CDR3 is 16 amino acids long. The germline gives CDR1 SGHAT, CDR2 FQDESV (reference sequence).

The gene calls are TRBV27 and TRBJ2-7; D perhaps matches TRBD2 (6 bases). Germline V gene lookup returns CDR1 MNHEY and CDR2 SMNVEV (reference sequence). The CDR3 extends over 14 amino acids. V lost 3 bases, J lost 2 bases, and 11 bases lay in between. CDR3 region: CASSFAEGTYEQYF. The CDR3, as DNA: TGTGCCAGCAGTTTCGCGGAGGGGACCTACGAGCAGTACTTC.

This clonotype was recorded a few times. The chain has TRBV12-3 or TRBV12-4 and TRBJ1-6; 10 bases agree with TRBD1. There are 14 residues in the CDR3. J was trimmed by 4 bases and V by 8 bases; bases with no gene match: 2. The CDR3 is CASGTGAYNSPLHF. CDR3 in DNA: TGTGCCAGCGGGACAGGGGCTTATAATTCACCCCTCCACTTT.

This clonotype was seen a handful of times. This chain connects TRBV12-3 or TRBV12-4 to TRBJ1-2, with unresolved D. This CDR3 has 13 amino acids. Trimming removed 1 base at V and 7 bases at J, with 10 bases between. In nucleotides, the CDR3 is TGTGCCAGCAGTTTAGACAAATTTCCTGGCTACACCTTC. It specifies CASSLDKFPGYTF.

This clonotype was observed a handful of times. The chain carries TRBV4-1 and TRBJ2-1; 8 nucleotides line up with TRBD1. CDR1 is MGHRA and CDR2 is YSYEKL in the germline V gene. This CDR3 spans 16 amino acids. J was trimmed by 4 bases and V by 2 bases; bases with no gene match: 7. The DNA for the CDR3 is TGCGCCAGCAGCCAATATGACAGGGGTACTTACAATGAGCAGTTCTTC. It specifies CASSQYDRGTYNEQFF.

The rearrangement uses TRBV11-2 and TRBJ2-1, with D tentatively TRBD2 (5 bases). The ends were cut back, 8 bases at V and 0 bases at J, with 11 bases in the middle. Germline CDR1 is SGHAT and CDR2 is FQNNGV. There are 14 residues in the CDR3. CDR3 sequence reads: CASRTPYSYNEQFF. The CDR3 DNA sequence: TGTGCCAGCCGGACTCCCTACTCCTACAATGAGCAGTTCTTC.

J is TRBJ2-5 and V is TRBV21-1; the table gives TRBD2 as D, unverified against the DNA. TRBV21-1 is annotated as a pseudogene. This CDR3 spans 14 amino acids. The CDR3: CASSNPRGLETQYF. The CDR3 nucleotides are TGTGCCAGCAGCAATCCCCGAGGGCTGGAGACCCAGTACTTC.

The chain is built from TRBV3-1 and TRBJ2-3; D perhaps matches TRBD2 (7 bases). The V end lost 4 bases, the J end lost 6 bases, and 17 bases lay between the germline ends. Germline-derived CDR1 and CDR2 are LGHDT and YNNKEL (reference sequence). The CDR3 has 15 residues. The CDR3 nucleotides are TGTGCCAGCAGCCCCCTCGCGGGGGCTGGGGATACGCAGTATTTT. Its translation is CASSPLAGAGDTQYF.

This clonotype was seen a single time. This chain joins TRBV19 and TRBJ1-5; D not certain. Germline loops: CDR1 LNHDA, CDR2 SQIVND (reference sequence). This CDR3 comprises 12 residues. The ends were cut back, 10 bases at V and 7 bases at J, with 14 bases in the middle. Here the CDR3 reads CATSDLAQPQHF. The CDR3 nucleotides are TGTGCCACCAGCGATCTAGCGCAGCCCCAGCATTTT.

CDR3 in DNA: TGTGCCAGTAGTTCGGACCTCTACGAGCAGTACTTC. This encodes CASSSDLYEQYF. This chain links TRBV19 with TRBJ2-7; D gene ambiguous. Germline-derived CDR1 and CDR2 are LNHDA and SQIVND (reference sequence). V was pared by 5 bases and J by 3 bases, with 8 bases between. CDR3 length: 12 residues.

This clonotype was detected ten times or more. The CDR3 bases are TGTGCCAGCAGTATCACAGGGGTGTACGAGCAGTACTTC. Translating it yields CASSITGVYEQYF. The chain uses TRBV12-3 or TRBV12-4 and TRBJ2-7; the match to TRBD1 covers 7 bases. CDR3 length equals 13 residues. V gave up 5 bases and J gave up 4 bases; unmatched junction bases: 5.

V and J are TRBV28 and TRBJ2-1; D perhaps matches TRBD2 (6 bases). Germline V lookup: CDR1 MDHEN, CDR2 SYDVKM. The CDR3 runs to 20 residues. V lost 3 bases and J lost 0, with 24 bases in between. CDR3 residues: CASSFTRIPRDFSSYNEQFF. The CDR3 nucleotides read TGTGCCAGCAGTTTTACAAGAATCCCCCGGGACTTCAGCTCCTACAATGAGCAGTTCTTC.

This chain links TRBV12-3 or TRBV12-4 with TRBJ2-3, with D tentatively TRBD2 (6 bases). V dropped 10 bases and J dropped 6 bases, with 11 bases sitting between them. The CDR3 covers 11 residues. This CDR3 reads CATHAGDTQYF. The CDR3 DNA reads as TGTGCCACCCACGCGGGGGATACGCAGTATTTT.

This clonotype appeared a few times. The chain carries TRBV4-2 and TRBJ2-3, with D perhaps given as TRBD1 or TRBD2 (6 bases each). CDR3 size: 17 residues. Germline V gene data show CDR1 as LGHNA and CDR2 as YNFKEQ. Between the trimmed V and J ends, which lost 0 bases and 0 bases, there was a span of 13 bases. The DNA of the CDR3 is TGTGCCAGCAGCCAAGATCCGGGGGCGCCCAGCACAGATACGCAGTATTTT. It codes for CASSQDPGAPSTDTQYF.

This chain uses TRBV2 with TRBJ2-7, with 9 bases aligning to TRBD1. The CDR3 runs to 13 residues. Germline-derived CDR1 and CDR2 are SNHLY and FYNNEI. J was trimmed by 3 bases and V by 7 bases; bases with no gene match: 4. CDR3 sequence reads: CASTGTGFYEQYF. The CDR3 nucleotides read TGTGCCAGCACCGGGACAGGGTTCTACGAGCAGTACTTC. Full variable domain (missing parts from reference TRBV2 and TRBJ2-7): EPEVTQTPSHQVTQMGQEVILRCVPISNHLYFYWYRQILGQKVEFLVSFYNNEISEKSEIFDDQFSVERPDGSNFTLKIRSTKLEDSAMYFCASTGTGFYEQYFGPGTRLTVT.

This clonotype was seen a handful of times. This rearrangement joins TRBV9 to TRBJ2-5; 9 nucleotides match TRBD2. The ends lost 4 bases at V and 9 bases at J; junction bases unmatched: 13. Germline loops: CDR1 SGDLS, CDR2 YYNGEE. The CDR3 covers 15 residues. As DNA, the CDR3 is TGTGCCAGCAGCCAAGAAGCGGGGGGACTTGAGGCCCAGTACTTC. Amino acids: CASSQEAGGLEAQYF.

V is TRBV20-1 and J is TRBJ2-2; unclear D gene. This CDR3 spans 15 amino acids. Looked up from germline, CDR1 is DFQATT and CDR2 is SNEGSKA (reference sequence). The V gene lost 0 bases and the J gene lost 5 bases, with 13 bases spanning the gap. This CDR3 is CSARDSTLGTGELFF. CDR3 in DNA: TGCAGTGCTAGAGATTCCACATTAGGAACCGGGGAGCTGTTTTTT.

This clonotype was counted a few times. V gene TRBV27 combines with J gene TRBJ2-7, with D maybe TRBD2 (6 bases). V shed 7 bases and J shed 8 bases, with 24 bases lying between them. The V gene's germline CDR1 is MNHEY and CDR2 SMNVEV (reference sequence). The CDR3 runs to 15 residues. CDR3 region: CASTPPGTPPVKQYF. The CDR3 DNA is TGTGCCAGCACCCCCCCAGGGACTCCTCCTGTGAAGCAGTACTTC.

The chain is built from TRBV29-1 and TRBJ2-3; 15 bases map to TRBD2. Germline V gene data show CDR1 as SQVTM and CDR2 as ANQGSEA. This CDR3 has 16 amino acids. J was trimmed by 4 bases and V by 5 bases; bases with no gene match: 7. The CDR3 region is CSVPGLAGGNSDTQYF. In DNA, the CDR3 is TGCAGCGTTCCAGGACTAGCGGGGGGGAACTCAGATACGCAGTATTTT.

This clonotype was counted only a few times. V gene TRBV20-1 combines with J gene TRBJ2-7; the match to TRBD1 covers 8 bases. With V trimmed by 0 bases and J by 1 base, 5 bases remained unmatched. Germline-derived CDR1 and CDR2 are DFQATT and SNEGSKA (reference sequence). This CDR3 has 15 amino acids. The chain's CDR3 is CSARDPDRASYEQYF. The CDR3, as DNA: TGCAGTGCTAGAGACCCGGACAGGGCTTCCTACGAGCAGTACTTC.

This clonotype was detected many times. The chain recombines TRBV20-1 with TRBJ1-2; 8 bases are shared with TRBD1. The CDR3 is made up of 13 amino acids. V gave up 5 bases and J gave up 4 bases; unmatched junction bases: 6. Germline V gene lookup returns CDR1 DFQATT and CDR2 SNEGSKA (reference sequence). In DNA form, the CDR3 reads TGCAGTGCTTCGGGACAGGATTTCTATGGCTACACCTTC. It yields the protein CSASGQDFYGYTF.

The chain links TRBV15 to TRBJ2-2; D unresolved. Germline V gene sequence: CDR1 LNHNV, CDR2 YYDKDF (reference sequence). V was pared by 7 bases and J by 3 bases, with 18 bases between. The CDR3 runs to 16 residues. As DNA, the CDR3 is TGTGCCACCAAGGAGAACGCCGGCGAGGACACCGGGGAGCTGTTTTTT. It is translated as CATKENAGEDTGELFF.

This chain uses TRBV28 with TRBJ1-1; tentative D call: TRBD1 (6 bases). The V gene's germline CDR1 is MDHEN and CDR2 SYDVKM. The CDR3 is 16 residues long. The ends were cut back, 2 bases at V and 0 bases at J, with 13 bases in the middle. The DNA of the CDR3 is TGTGCCAGCAGTTTACCAGGGGCCAACATGAACACTGAAGCTTTCTTT. Amino acid sequence: CASSLPGANMNTEAFF. The full variable domain, its missing parts supplied by reference TRBV28 and TRBJ1-1, is DVKVTQSSRYLVKRTGEKVFLECVQDMDHENMFWYRQDPGLGLRLIYFSYDVKMKEKGDIPEGYSVSREKKERFSLILESASTNQTSMYLCASSLPGANMNTEAFFGQGTRLTVV.

This clonotype was found a few times. J is TRBJ1-5 and V is TRBV27; possibly TRBD1 for D (6 bases). V was shortened by 6 bases and J by 3 bases, with 15 bases between the two germline ends. This CDR3 has 15 amino acids. Germline V CDR1 and CDR2: MNHEY, SMNVEV (reference sequence). CDR3 DNA: TGTGCCAGCAGGGAGGGGGGACGCCTCAATCAGCCCCAGCATTTT. This translates into CASREGGRLNQPQHF.

Of note for this clonotype: At one of its ends the junction is not consistent with the germline gene, which may arise from a read error. The chain has TRBV7-7 and TRBJ2-7, with 9 bases matching TRBD2. CDR1 is SSHAT and CDR2 is FNYEAQ in the germline V gene (reference sequence). The CDR3 spans 15 residues. CDR3 in amino acids: CASSLASGETYEQYF. The CDR3 coding sequence is TGTGCTAGCAGCTTAGCTAGCGGGGAAACCTACGAGCAGTACTTC.

This clonotype has only a few counts. This sequence joins TRBV4-1 and TRBJ2-7, with 7 bases fitting TRBD1. CDR1 is MGHRA and CDR2 is YSYEKL in the germline V gene. This CDR3 region has 15 residues. V shed 1 base, J shed 2 bases, and the junction held 5 bases outside the gene matches. The CDR3 spells CASSQGDSAPYEQYF. The CDR3 DNA is TGCGCCAGCAGCCAAGGGGACAGCGCCCCCTACGAGCAGTACTTC.